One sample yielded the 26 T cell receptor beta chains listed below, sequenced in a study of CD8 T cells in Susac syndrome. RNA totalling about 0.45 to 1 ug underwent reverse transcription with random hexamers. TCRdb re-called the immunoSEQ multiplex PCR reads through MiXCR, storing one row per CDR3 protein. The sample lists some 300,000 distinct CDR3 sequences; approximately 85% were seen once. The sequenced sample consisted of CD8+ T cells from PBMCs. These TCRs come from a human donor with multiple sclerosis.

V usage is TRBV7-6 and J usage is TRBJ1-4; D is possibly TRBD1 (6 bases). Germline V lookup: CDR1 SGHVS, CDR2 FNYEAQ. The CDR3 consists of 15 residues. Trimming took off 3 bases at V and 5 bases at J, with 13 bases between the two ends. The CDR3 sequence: CASSLPGTLNEKLFF. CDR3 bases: TGTGCCAGCAGCTTGCCCGGGACACTCAATGAAAAACTGTTTTTT. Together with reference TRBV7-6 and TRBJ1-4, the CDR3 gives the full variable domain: GAGVSQSPRYKVTKRGQDVALRCDPISGHVSLYWYRQALGQGPEFLTYFNYEAQQDKSGLPNDRFSAERPEGSISTLTIQRTEQRDSAMYRCASSLPGTLNEKLFFGSGTQLSVL.

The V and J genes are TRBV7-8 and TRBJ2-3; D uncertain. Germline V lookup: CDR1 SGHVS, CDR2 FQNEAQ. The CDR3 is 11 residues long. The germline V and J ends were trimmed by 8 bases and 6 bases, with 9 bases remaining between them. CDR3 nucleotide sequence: TGTGCCAGCCCCATTGCGGATACGCAGTATTTT. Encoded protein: CASPIADTQYF.

The DNA of the CDR3 is TGTGCCAGTAGTGGACGGCCTAGCTCCTACGAGCAGTACTTC. It codes for CASSGRPSSYEQYF. This chain connects TRBV19 to TRBJ2-7; no clear D. V gave up 5 bases and J gave up 0 bases, with 11 bases separating them. Germline-derived CDR1 and CDR2 are LNHDA and SQIVND (reference sequence). This CDR3 comprises 14 residues.

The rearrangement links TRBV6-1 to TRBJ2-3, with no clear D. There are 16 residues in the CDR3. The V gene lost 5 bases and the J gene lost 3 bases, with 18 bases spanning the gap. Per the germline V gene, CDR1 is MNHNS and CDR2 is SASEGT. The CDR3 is CASSPRGWGRTDTQYF. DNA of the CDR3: TGTGCCAGCAGTCCTCGTGGTTGGGGTAGAACAGATACGCAGTATTTT.

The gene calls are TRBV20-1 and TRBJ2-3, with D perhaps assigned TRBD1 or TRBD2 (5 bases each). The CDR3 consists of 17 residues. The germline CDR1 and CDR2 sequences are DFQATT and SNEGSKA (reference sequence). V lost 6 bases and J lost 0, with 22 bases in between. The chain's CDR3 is CSAYILGTLASTDTQYF. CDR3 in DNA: TGCAGTGCCTATATTTTGGGGACCCTAGCTAGCACAGATACGCAGTATTTT.

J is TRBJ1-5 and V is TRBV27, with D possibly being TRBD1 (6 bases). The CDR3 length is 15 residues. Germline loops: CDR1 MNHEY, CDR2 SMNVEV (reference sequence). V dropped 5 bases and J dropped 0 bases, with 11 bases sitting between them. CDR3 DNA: TGTGCCAGCAGTCCTCGGACAGCTAGCAATCAGCCCCAGCATTTT. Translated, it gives CASSPRTASNQPQHF.

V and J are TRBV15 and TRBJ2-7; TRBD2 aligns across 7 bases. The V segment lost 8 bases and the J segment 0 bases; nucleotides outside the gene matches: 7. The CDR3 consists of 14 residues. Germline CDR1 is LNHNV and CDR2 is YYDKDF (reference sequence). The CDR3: CATGEGRSSYEQYF. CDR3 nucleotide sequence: TGTGCCACCGGGGAGGGGAGATCCTCCTACGAGCAGTACTTC. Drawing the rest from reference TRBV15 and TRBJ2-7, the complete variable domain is DAMVIQNPRYQVTQFGKPVTLSCSQTLNHNVMYWYQQKSSQAPKLLFHYYDKDFNNEADTPDNFQSRRPNTSFCFLDIRSPGLGDTAMYLCATGEGRSSYEQYFGPGTRLTVT.

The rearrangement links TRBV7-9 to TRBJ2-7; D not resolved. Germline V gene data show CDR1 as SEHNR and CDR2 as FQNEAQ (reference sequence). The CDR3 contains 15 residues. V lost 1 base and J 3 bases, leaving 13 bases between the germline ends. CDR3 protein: CASSLGRISFYEQYF. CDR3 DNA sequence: TGTGCCAGCAGCTTAGGCCGGATATCTTTCTACGAGCAGTACTTC.

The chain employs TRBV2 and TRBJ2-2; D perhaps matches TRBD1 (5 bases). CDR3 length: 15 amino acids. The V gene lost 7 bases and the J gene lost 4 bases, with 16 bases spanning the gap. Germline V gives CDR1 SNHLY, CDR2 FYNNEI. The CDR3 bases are TGTGCCAGCACCTCGACAGAAGAGAGCACCGGGGAGCTGTTTTTT. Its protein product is CASTSTEESTGELFF. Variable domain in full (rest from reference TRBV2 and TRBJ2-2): EPEVTQTPSHQVTQMGQEVILRCVPISNHLYFYWYRQILGQKVEFLVSFYNNEISEKSEIFDDQFSVERPDGSNFTLKIRSTKLEDSAMYFCASTSTEESTGELFFGEGSRLTVL.

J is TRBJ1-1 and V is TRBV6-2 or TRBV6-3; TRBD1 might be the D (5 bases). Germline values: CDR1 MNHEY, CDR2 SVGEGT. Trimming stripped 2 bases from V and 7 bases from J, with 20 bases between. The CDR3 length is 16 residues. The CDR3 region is CASSYPRGPNPVEAFF. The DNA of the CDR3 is TGTGCCAGCAGTTACCCGCGGGGACCGAATCCGGTTGAAGCTTTCTTT.

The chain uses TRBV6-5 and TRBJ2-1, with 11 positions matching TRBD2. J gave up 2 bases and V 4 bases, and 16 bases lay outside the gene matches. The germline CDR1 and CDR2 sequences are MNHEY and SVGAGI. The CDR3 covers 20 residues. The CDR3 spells CASSSWTELAGVGTYNEQFF. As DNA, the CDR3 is TGTGCCAGCAGTTCCTGGACCGAACTAGCGGGAGTAGGGACCTACAATGAGCAGTTCTTC.

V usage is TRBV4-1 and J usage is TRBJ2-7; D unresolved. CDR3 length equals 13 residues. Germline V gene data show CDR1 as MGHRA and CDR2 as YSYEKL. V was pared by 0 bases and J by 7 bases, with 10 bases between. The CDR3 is CASSQEALREQYF. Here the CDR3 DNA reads TGCGCCAGCAGCCAAGAGGCTTTGCGGGAGCAGTACTTC.

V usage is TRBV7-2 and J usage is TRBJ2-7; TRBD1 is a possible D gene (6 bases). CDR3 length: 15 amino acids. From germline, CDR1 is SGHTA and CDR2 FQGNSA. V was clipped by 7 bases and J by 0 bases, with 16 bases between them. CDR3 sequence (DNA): TGTGCCAGCACCAAACCCCGGGACAACTCCTACGAGCAGTACTTC. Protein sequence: CASTKPRDNSYEQYF.

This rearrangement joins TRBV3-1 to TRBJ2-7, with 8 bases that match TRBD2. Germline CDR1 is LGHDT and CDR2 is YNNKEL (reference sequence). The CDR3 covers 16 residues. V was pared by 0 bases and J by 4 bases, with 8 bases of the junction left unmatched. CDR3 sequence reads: CASSQDNREGLYEQYF. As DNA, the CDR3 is TGTGCCAGCAGCCAAGATAACCGGGAGGGCCTGTACGAGCAGTACTTC.

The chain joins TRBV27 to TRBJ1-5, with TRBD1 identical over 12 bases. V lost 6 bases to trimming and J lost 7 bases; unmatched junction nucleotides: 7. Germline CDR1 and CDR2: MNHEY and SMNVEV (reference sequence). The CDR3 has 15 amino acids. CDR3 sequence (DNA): TGTGCCAGCAGCTATGGGACAGGGGGCGGGCAGCCCCAGCATTTT. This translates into CASSYGTGGGQPQHF.

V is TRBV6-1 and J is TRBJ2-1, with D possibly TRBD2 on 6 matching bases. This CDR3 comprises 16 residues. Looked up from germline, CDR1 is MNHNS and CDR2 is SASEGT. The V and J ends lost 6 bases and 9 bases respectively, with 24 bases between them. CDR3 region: CASSGTLSNMGSEQFF. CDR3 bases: TGTGCCAGCAGCGGGACTCTATCCAACATGGGGAGTGAGCAGTTCTTC.

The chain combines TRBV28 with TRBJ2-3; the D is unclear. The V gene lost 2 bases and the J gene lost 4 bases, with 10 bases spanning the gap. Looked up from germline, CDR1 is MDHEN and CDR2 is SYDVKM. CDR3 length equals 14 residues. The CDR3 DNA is TGTGCCAGCAGTTTAGCTTTGGTTCCAGATACGCAGTATTTT. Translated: CASSLALVPDTQYF.

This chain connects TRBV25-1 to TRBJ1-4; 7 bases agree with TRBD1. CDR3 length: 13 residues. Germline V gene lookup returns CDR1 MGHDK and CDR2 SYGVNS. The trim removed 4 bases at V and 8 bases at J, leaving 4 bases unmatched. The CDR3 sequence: CASSGDSREKLFF. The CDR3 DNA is TGTGCCAGCAGTGGGGACAGCCGGGAAAAACTGTTTTTT.

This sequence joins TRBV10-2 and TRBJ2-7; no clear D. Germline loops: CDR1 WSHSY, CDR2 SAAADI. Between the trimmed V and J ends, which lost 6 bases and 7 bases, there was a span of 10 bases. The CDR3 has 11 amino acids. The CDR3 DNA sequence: TGCGCCAGCAGAGGTTTGGGAGAGCAGTACTTC. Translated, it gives CASRGLGEQYF.

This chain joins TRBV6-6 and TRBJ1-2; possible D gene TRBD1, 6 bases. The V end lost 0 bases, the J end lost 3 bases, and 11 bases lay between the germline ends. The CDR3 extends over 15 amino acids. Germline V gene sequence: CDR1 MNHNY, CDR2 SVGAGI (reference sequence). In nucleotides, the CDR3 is TGTGCCAGCAGTTACTCGGCAGGGGATCACTATGGCTACACCTTC. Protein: CASSYSAGDHYGYTF.

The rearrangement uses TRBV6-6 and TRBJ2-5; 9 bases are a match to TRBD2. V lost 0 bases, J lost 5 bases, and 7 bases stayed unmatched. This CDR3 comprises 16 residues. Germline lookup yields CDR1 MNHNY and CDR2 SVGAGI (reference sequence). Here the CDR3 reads CASSYSSLAGLETQYF. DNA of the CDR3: TGTGCCAGCAGTTACTCATCCCTAGCGGGACTCGAGACCCAGTACTTC.

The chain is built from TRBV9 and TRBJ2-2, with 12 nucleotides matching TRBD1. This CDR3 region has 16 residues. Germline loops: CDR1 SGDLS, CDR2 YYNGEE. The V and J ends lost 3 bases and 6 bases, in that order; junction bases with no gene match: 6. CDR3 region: CASSDPGQGAAGELFF. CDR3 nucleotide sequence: TGTGCCAGCAGCGATCCGGGACAGGGGGCAGCCGGGGAGCTGTTTTTT. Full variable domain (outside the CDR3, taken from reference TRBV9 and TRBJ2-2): DSGVTQTPKHLITATGQRVTLRCSPRSGDLSVYWYQQSLDQGLQFLIQYYNGEERAKGNILERFSAQQFPDLHSELNLSSLELGDSALYFCASSDPGQGAAGELFFGEGSRLTVL.

This chain's CDR3 is CASSLAWDREETQYF. CDR3 DNA: TGTGCCAGCAGCTTAGCGTGGGACAGGGAGGAGACCCAGTACTTC. J is TRBJ2-5 and V is TRBV7-9, with 9 bases fitting TRBD1. This CDR3 contains 15 residues. The junction had 4 bases not matched to a gene; V was cut back by 0 bases and J by 5 bases. Germline-derived CDR1 and CDR2 are SEHNR and FQNEAQ (reference sequence).

The CDR3 DNA reads as TGCAGTGCTAGAAACGGGACTAGGAAAACCGGGGAGCTGTTTTTT. Its translation: CSARNGTRKTGELFF. The chain joins TRBV20-1 to TRBJ2-2; TRBD2 aligns across 8 bases. There are 15 residues in the CDR3. Germline V CDR1 and CDR2: DFQATT, SNEGSKA (reference sequence). V lost 2 bases and J lost 5; bases outside the gene matches: 7.

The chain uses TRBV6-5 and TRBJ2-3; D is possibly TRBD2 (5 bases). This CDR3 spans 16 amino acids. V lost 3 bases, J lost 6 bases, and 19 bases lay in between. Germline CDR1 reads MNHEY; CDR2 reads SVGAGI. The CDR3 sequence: CASSYRGPLYPDTQYF. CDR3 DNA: TGTGCCAGCAGTTATCGGGGTCCCCTTTACCCCGATACGCAGTATTTT.

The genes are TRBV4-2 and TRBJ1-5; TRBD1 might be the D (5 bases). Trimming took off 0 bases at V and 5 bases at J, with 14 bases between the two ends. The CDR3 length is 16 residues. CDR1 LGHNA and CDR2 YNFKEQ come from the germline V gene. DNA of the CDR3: TGTGCCAGCAGCCAAGAGGAGGGGTTGGATCATCAGCCCCAGCATTTT. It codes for CASSQEEGLDHQPQHF.